The next 6 T cell receptor beta chains were all read from a single sample in a study of beta chain features in type 1 diabetes. The entirety of the isolated RNA underwent reverse transcription, so expressed TCRB transcripts were sequenced. Clones were sequenced by immunoSEQ multiplex PCR, and TCRdb holds only the in-frame ones, with some missing. The data hold over 700,000 clones, with roughly a sixth observed a single time. The sample consisted of naive CD4+ T cells from blood. Receptors originate from a woman aged 18-29 years in good health.

This clone turned up a few times. The gene calls are TRBV25-1 and TRBJ2-1; 12 bases line up with TRBD2. Per the germline V gene, CDR1 is MGHDK and CDR2 is SYGVNS. With 3 bases clipped from V and 8 bases from J, the junction kept 5 bases outside the gene matches. CDR3 length: 15 amino acids. In nucleotides, the CDR3 is TGTGCCAGCAGTGATCCTAGCGGGAGGGTCGATGAGCAGTTCTTC. It encodes CASSDPSGRVDEQFF.

This clone was counted only a few times. The V call is TRBV6-6, the J call TRBJ2-5, with a possible D match to TRBD1 (6 bases). Germline values: CDR1 MNHNY, CDR2 SVGAGI (reference sequence). CDR3 length: 15 residues. V was shortened by 4 bases and J by 5 bases, with 17 bases between the two germline ends. CDR3 region: CASSLVQGSRETQYF. The CDR3 nucleotides read TGTGCCAGCAGTTTAGTACAGGGATCTAGGGAGACCCAGTACTTC.

V is TRBV6-5 and J is TRBJ2-7, with 7 bases that match TRBD1. This CDR3 region has 13 residues. Germline V gene data show CDR1 as MNHEY and CDR2 as SVGAGI. V gave up 10 bases and J gave up 5 bases; unmatched junction bases: 11. The CDR3 region is CATKATGLDEQYF. As DNA, the CDR3 is TGTGCCACCAAAGCGACAGGGCTAGACGAGCAGTACTTC.

V is TRBV5-4 and J is TRBJ2-4; TRBD2 matches 9 bases. This CDR3 region has 17 residues. Per the germline V gene, CDR1 is SGHNT and CDR2 is YYREEE (reference sequence). With 4 bases clipped from V and 7 bases from J, the junction kept 15 bases outside the gene matches. DNA for the CDR3: TGTGCCAGCAGCCAAGAAGTTTTTGCGGGAGGGCTGAACATTCAGTACTTC. Protein: CASSQEVFAGGLNIQYF.

A word on this clone: Other DNA sequences in the same sample also yield this CDR3. This rearrangement joins TRBV7-9 to TRBJ2-3; D gene unclear. CDR1 SEHNR and CDR2 FQNEAQ come from the germline V gene (reference sequence). Trimming shortened V by 2 bases and J by 4 bases, and 4 bases separated the two germline ends. CDR3 length equals 12 residues. The CDR3 reads CASSLSSDTQYF. The DNA for the CDR3 is TGTGCCAGCAGCTTATCCTCAGATACGCAGTATTTT.

This clone was counted many times. The V call is TRBV28, the J call TRBJ2-3; the D is unclear. Germline V gene sequence: CDR1 MDHEN, CDR2 SYDVKM. This CDR3 comprises 11 residues. V lost 10 bases, J lost 1 base, and 6 bases lay in between. In DNA, the CDR3 is TGTGCCACCCGCGGCACAGATACGCAGTATTTT. This encodes CATRGTDTQYF.